The 31 T cell receptor beta chains below all came from one sample that was sequenced in a study of blood T cells in healthy people across ages. Using a J-beta primer mix together with a sample-barcoded 5' primer, a second PCR was run for roughly 6 to 12 cycles. Using its own MiXCR run on the 5' RACE reads, TCRdb lists one record per CDR3 protein. There are about 570,000 distinct CDR3 sequences in the sample; about 25% occur only once, and about 18% lies in the top ten. The sample comprised blood. The receptors stem from a woman in her sixties or seventies in good health.

This clonotype was counted between two and nine times. The chain is built from TRBV12-3 or TRBV12-4 and TRBJ2-7; D is perhaps TRBD1 (6 bases). The CDR3 sequence is 14 residues long. V lost 5 bases and J 1 base, leaving 12 bases between the germline ends. The CDR3 DNA reads as TGTGCCAGCAGTCCGGACAGTTTTTCCTACGAGCAGTACTTC. Its protein product is CASSPDSFSYEQYF.

Concerning this clonotype itself: A much larger clone differs from this one at a single base, so this may be a read error. The chain uses TRBV29-1 and TRBJ1-4; 8 positions match TRBD1. The CDR3 is 13 residues long. Germline values: CDR1 SQVTM, CDR2 ANQGSEA. The CDR3 DNA reads TGCAGCGTAAAGGACAGGGCGGATGAAAAACTGCTTTTT. Translating gives CSVKDRADEKLLF. Full variable domain (remainder filled in from reference TRBV29-1 and TRBJ1-4): SAVISQKPSRDICQRGTSLTIQCQVDSQVTMMFWYRQQPGQSLTLIATANQGSEATYESGFVIDKFPISRPNLTFSTLTVSNMSPEDSSIYLCSVKDRADEKLLFGSGTQLSVL.

J is TRBJ1-1 and V is TRBV2; 8 bases align to TRBD1. CDR3 length equals 15 residues. Germline CDR1 reads SNHLY; CDR2 reads FYNNEI. Losses at the gene ends were 4 bases for V and 0 bases for J; bases not matched to a gene: 4. CDR3 sequence (DNA): TGTGCCAGCAGTGGGTCAGGGGGCATGAACACTGAAGCTTTCTTT. Translating gives CASSGSGGMNTEAFF.

V is TRBV7-2 and J is TRBJ1-6; D is uncertain. From germline, CDR1 is SGHTA and CDR2 FQGNSA. The CDR3 totals 12 residues. Trimming shortened V by 5 bases and J by 8 bases, and 7 bases separated the two germline ends. The CDR3 reads CASSHSDSPLHF. The CDR3 nucleotides read TGTGCCAGCAGCCACAGTGATTCACCCCTCCACTTT.

The chain recombines TRBV18 with TRBJ2-2; D is possibly TRBD1 (5 bases). The CDR3 contains 15 residues. The germline V and J ends were trimmed by 4 bases and 6 bases, with 15 bases remaining between them. CDR1 and CDR2 (germline): KGHSH, LQKENI. CDR3 in amino acids: CASSQTVAGAGELFF. Here the CDR3 DNA reads TGTGCCAGCTCACAGACAGTGGCTGGGGCCGGGGAGCTGTTTTTT.

The chain joins TRBV14 to TRBJ2-7, with TRBD1 as a possible D gene (6 bases). The germline gives CDR1 SGHDN, CDR2 FVKESK. CDR3 length: 13 residues. V was shortened by 0 bases and J by 5 bases, with 8 bases between the two germline ends. The CDR3 region is CASSQEGAHEQYF. The DNA of the CDR3 is TGTGCCAGCAGCCAAGAGGGGGCCCACGAGCAGTACTTC.

The chain recombines TRBV29-1 with TRBJ2-1; TRBD1 aligns across 8 bases. Germline V gene data show CDR1 as SQVTM and CDR2 as ANQGSEA. The CDR3 length is 11 residues. J was trimmed by 7 bases and V by 4 bases; bases with no gene match: 0. CDR3 in amino acids: CSVGTGNEQFF. The CDR3 DNA reads TGCAGCGTTGGGACAGGGAATGAGCAGTTCTTC.

This clonotype was seen a few times. The chain combines TRBV7-8 with TRBJ2-1, with 8 bases fitting TRBD2. The J call may be mistaken, given a closer DNA end match to TRBJ2-5. CDR1 and CDR2 from the germline V gene are SGHVS and FQNEAQ. The CDR3 runs to 15 residues. The CDR3 loop is CASFATRAGVETQYF. The CDR3, as DNA: TGTGCCAGCTTCGCCACAAGAGCGGGGGTGGAGACCCAGTACTTC.

This clonotype was counted many times. The rearrangement joins TRBV4-3 to TRBJ2-5; either TRBD1 or TRBD2 may fit D (5 bases each). Trimming stripped 0 bases from V and 7 bases from J, with 12 bases between. There are 14 residues in the CDR3. In germline, CDR1 is LGHNA, CDR2 YSLEER. This CDR3 is CASSQEHQGATQYF. CDR3 sequence (DNA): TGCGCCAGCAGCCAAGAGCATCAGGGAGCGACCCAGTACTTC.

In this sample, this clonotype turned up a few times. The chain uses TRBV5-1 and TRBJ1-4; D possibly corresponds to TRBD1 (5 bases). This CDR3 spans 14 amino acids. V dropped 4 bases and J dropped 7 bases, with 14 bases sitting between them. Looked up from germline, CDR1 is SGHRS and CDR2 is YFSETQ. The CDR3 is CASSESRVREKLFF. The CDR3 region has the DNA TGCGCCAGCAGCGAATCCAGGGTTCGTGAAAAACTGTTTTTT.

V gene TRBV29-1 combines with J gene TRBJ2-2, with TRBD1 matching over 9 bases. The junction had 6 bases not matched to a gene; V was cut back by 4 bases and J by 0 bases. This CDR3 spans 16 amino acids. CDR1 and CDR2 (germline): SQVTM, ANQGSEA. The CDR3 region has the DNA TGCAGCGTTGTAGGGACAGGGTGGGCGAACACCGGGGAGCTGTTTTTT. Encoded protein: CSVVGTGWANTGELFF.

This sequence joins TRBV10-3 and TRBJ1-5, with D perhaps TRBD1 (5 bases). The V and J ends lost 4 bases and 5 bases respectively, with 12 bases between them. Germline assignment: CDR1 ENHRY and CDR2 SYGVKD. The CDR3 sequence is 14 residues long. The CDR3 protein is CAISGGTDYQPQHF. The CDR3 bases are TGTGCCATCAGTGGTGGGACCGATTATCAGCCCCAGCATTTT.

The genes are TRBV6-5 and TRBJ2-5; D possibly corresponds to TRBD2 (5 bases). The DNA end is a closer match to TRBJ2-7, so the J assignment may be wrong. The CDR3 is 14 residues long. Germline assignment: CDR1 MNHEY and CDR2 SVGAGI. In nucleotides, the CDR3 is TGTGCCAGCAGTTACTCGATTTCTAGCCACGAGCAGTACTTC. Protein sequence: CASSYSISSHEQYF.

This clonotype was seen more than once but under ten times. The junction shows a germline mismatch at one end, possibly a read error. V is TRBV7-9 and J is TRBJ1-6, with D hard to call. The CDR3 totals 12 residues. In germline, CDR1 is SEHNR, CDR2 FQNEAQ (reference sequence). The CDR3 nucleotides read TGTGCCAGCAGCTTAGACGATTCACCTCTCCACTTT. Translation gives CASSLDDSPLHF.

In its sample, this clonotype was seen a few times. This chain uses TRBV5-1 with TRBJ1-1; tentative D call: TRBD1 (6 bases). The CDR3 has 14 residues. V lost 1 base and J lost 10, with 17 bases in between. The germline V gene encodes CDR1 SGHRS and CDR2 YFSETQ. The CDR3 loop reads CASSLSPEGGRAFF. The DNA for the CDR3 is TGCGCCAGCAGCTTGTCCCCTGAGGGGGGGAGAGCTTTCTTT.

This chain uses TRBV3-1 with TRBJ1-1; D perhaps matches TRBD1 (5 bases). V was pared by 4 bases and J by 7 bases, with 13 bases between. The CDR3 has 13 amino acids. The V gene's germline CDR1 is LGHDT and CDR2 YNNKEL (reference sequence). The CDR3: CASSPLTGHEAFF. The CDR3 DNA sequence: TGTGCCAGCAGCCCGTTAACTGGACATGAAGCTTTCTTT.

The table lists this clonotype with a few counts. The CDR3 bases are TGTGCCAGCAGCTTCGACAGGGGGGAGACCCAGTACTTC. This codes for CASSFDRGETQYF. V usage is TRBV7-2 and J usage is TRBJ2-5, with 9 bases aligning to TRBD1. The CDR3 is 13 residues long. V trimming: 3 bases; J trimming: 5 bases; junction bases outside the gene matches: 1. Looked up from germline, CDR1 is SGHTA and CDR2 is FQGNSA.

The chain employs TRBV4-3 and TRBJ2-3, with 13 bases aligning to TRBD2. Germline CDR1 LGHNA, CDR2 YSLEER. V dropped 4 bases and J dropped 6; count of bases not matched to a gene: 13. The CDR3 extends over 18 amino acids. CDR3 amino acids: CASSLGAPPGLAGDTQYF. The CDR3 DNA is TGCGCCAGCAGCCTAGGCGCCCCCCCGGGACTAGCGGGGGATACGCAGTATTTT.

The chain combines TRBV24-1 with TRBJ2-7; 8 bases are a match to TRBD1. CDR3 length: 12 amino acids. Germline assignment: CDR1 KGHDR and CDR2 SFDVKD. J gave up 7 bases and V 9 bases, and 7 bases lay outside the gene matches. CDR3 bases: TGTGCCACCTCGGACAGGGACCATGAGCAGTACTTC. Its protein product is CATSDRDHEQYF.

This clonotype was detected only a few times. This chain uses TRBV6-1 with TRBJ1-1; D remains unclear. CDR1 and CDR2 from the germline V gene are MNHNS and SASEGT. Trimming stripped 3 bases from V and 11 bases from J, with 13 bases between. The CDR3 length is 12 residues. This CDR3 is CASSESARMAFF. The CDR3 DNA reads TGTGCCAGCAGTGAGAGTGCGCGGATGGCTTTCTTT.

The J gene is TRBJ1-2, the V gene TRBV4-3; 7 bases fit TRBD1. The CDR3 runs to 15 residues. J was trimmed by 5 bases and V by 0 bases; bases with no gene match: 6. Germline loops: CDR1 LGHNA, CDR2 YSLEER. DNA of the CDR3: TGCGCCAGCAGCCAAGATGTGGAGGGGGCTTATGGCTACACCTTC. Protein product: CASSQDVEGAYGYTF.

With respect to this clonotype: Compared with germline, one end of the junction differs, possibly owing to a read error. The chain carries TRBV7-9 and TRBJ1-1; TRBD1 aligns across 9 bases. Germline lookup yields CDR1 SEHNR and CDR2 FQNEAQ (reference sequence). The CDR3 is made up of 15 amino acids. CDR3 DNA: TGTGCCGGCAGCCGCTCCGGGACAGGGAGCACTGAAGCTTTCTTT. It is translated as CAGSRSGTGSTEAFF. The entire variable domain, with the rest obtained from reference TRBV7-9 and TRBJ1-1, is as follows: DTGVSQNPRHKITKRGQNVTFRCDPISEHNRLYWYRQTLGQGPEFLTYFQNEAQLEKSRLLSDRFSAERPKGSFSTLEIQRTEQGDSAMYLCAGSRSGTGSTEAFFGQGTRLTVV.

The sample holds a few counts of this clonotype. The chain combines TRBV5-6 with TRBJ2-7; D is unclear. Per germline, CDR1 SGHDT and CDR2 YYEEEE. V was clipped by 1 base and J by 0 bases, with 5 bases between them. This CDR3 region has 13 residues. The CDR3 loop is CASSLTVSYEQYF. As DNA, the CDR3 is TGTGCCAGCAGCTTGACAGTCTCCTACGAGCAGTACTTC.

CDR3 region: CASSASSGTYEQYF. CDR3 DNA: TGTGCCAGCAGCGCTTCTAGCGGGACCTACGAGCAGTACTTC. This chain joins TRBV6-5 and TRBJ2-7; 9 bases fit TRBD2. The CDR3 length is 14 residues. Per germline, CDR1 MNHEY and CDR2 SVGAGI. With V trimmed by 6 bases and J by 2 bases, 5 bases remained unmatched.

Concerning this clonotype itself: One end of the junction varies from germline; a read error may be responsible. The chain has TRBV7-9 and TRBJ1-1; possible D gene TRBD1, 5 bases. The CDR3 runs 14 residues. Germline loops: CDR1 SEHNR, CDR2 FQNEAQ (reference sequence). The DNA for the CDR3 is TGTGCCAGCAGCTCGTCCTCAGGGACCACTGAAGCTTCCTTT. Its translation: CASSSSSGTTEASF.

This clonotype was recorded once. The chain has TRBV9 and TRBJ2-3; perhaps TRBD2 as D (5 bases). The CDR3 is 15 residues long. Trimming shortened V by 0 bases and J by 2 bases, and 10 bases separated the two germline ends. Per germline, CDR1 SGDLS and CDR2 YYNGEE. The CDR3 DNA reads as TGTGCCAGCAGCGTAGACACAGACTACACAGATACGCAGTATTTT. It encodes CASSVDTDYTDTQYF.

The rearrangement joins TRBV6-5 to TRBJ2-3; weak D call: TRBD1 (6 bases). CDR3 length: 14 residues. V lost 6 bases and J lost 5, with 15 bases in between. The germline gives CDR1 MNHEY, CDR2 SVGAGI. CDR3 DNA sequence: TGTGCCAGCAGGCAAGGGGGTTCGGTAGATACGCAGTATTTT. Translating gives CASRQGGSVDTQYF.

The gene calls are TRBV6-2 or TRBV6-3 and TRBJ2-5; possibly TRBD2 for D (5 bases). Trimming pared 2 bases from V and 5 bases from J, leaving 15 bases between. CDR1 MNHEY and CDR2 SVGEGT come from the germline V gene. CDR3 size: 15 residues. The CDR3 bases are TGTGCCAGCAGTTACAACGGGGTTTCATGGGAGACCCAGTACTTC. Its protein is CASSYNGVSWETQYF.

This clonotype has more than one count but fewer than ten. The CDR3 loop reads CAISVSTDTQYF. CDR3 DNA sequence: TGTGCCATCAGTGTGTCCACAGATACGCAGTATTTT. The chain uses TRBV10-3 and TRBJ2-3; D is unclear. Germline V gene lookup returns CDR1 ENHRY and CDR2 SYGVKD. V was cut by 4 bases and J by 2 bases, with 4 bases left in between. This CDR3 has 12 residues.

This clonotype was seen more than once but under ten times. V and J are TRBV9 and TRBJ2-5, with D unclear. The J call is doubtful: the DNA matches TRBJ2-1 better. CDR1 and CDR2 (germline): SGDLS, YYNGEE. This CDR3 has 16 amino acids. CDR3 amino acids: CASSVARLGSYNEQFF. CDR3 coding DNA: TGTGCCAGCAGCGTAGCTCGGCTAGGTTCCTACAATGAGCAGTTCTTC.

This clonotype has just a few counts. The V call is TRBV7-9, the J call TRBJ1-1; D gene uncertain. The CDR3 is made up of 15 amino acids. Germline V CDR1 and CDR2: SEHNR, FQNEAQ (reference sequence). The germline V and J ends were trimmed by 5 bases and 0 bases, with 13 bases remaining between them. This CDR3 is CASSPSGPLNTEAFF. The CDR3 DNA reads TGTGCCAGCAGCCCTTCGGGCCCCCTGAACACTGAAGCTTTCTTT.